This T cell receptor beta chain is from a study of early T cells in non-severe SARS-CoV-2 infection. The trim removed 0 bases at V and 8 bases at J, leaving 7 bases unmatched. Looked up from germline, CDR1 is MNHEY and CDR2 is SVGEGT. This CDR3 comprises 16 residues. In the library, individual cDNA molecules carried attached unique molecular identifiers. TCRdb reanalysed the 5' RACE reads using MiXCR and keeps one entry per CDR3 protein. The repertoire includes 62,000 or so distinct CDR3 sequences, approximately 9.2% of them detected once, and around an eighth sits in the top ten. This receptor was taken from an adult who was a healthcare worker with PCR-confirmed SARS-CoV-2 infection or an uninfected control (not recorded which). V is TRBV6-2 or TRBV6-3 and J is TRBJ2-4; TRBD1 matches at 10 bases. Sequencing was performed on whole blood, taken at baseline. CDR3 nucleotide sequence: TGTGCCAGCAGTTACTCTTCGCGGACAGGGGGATACATTCAGTACTTC. It translates to CASSYSSRTGGYIQYF.